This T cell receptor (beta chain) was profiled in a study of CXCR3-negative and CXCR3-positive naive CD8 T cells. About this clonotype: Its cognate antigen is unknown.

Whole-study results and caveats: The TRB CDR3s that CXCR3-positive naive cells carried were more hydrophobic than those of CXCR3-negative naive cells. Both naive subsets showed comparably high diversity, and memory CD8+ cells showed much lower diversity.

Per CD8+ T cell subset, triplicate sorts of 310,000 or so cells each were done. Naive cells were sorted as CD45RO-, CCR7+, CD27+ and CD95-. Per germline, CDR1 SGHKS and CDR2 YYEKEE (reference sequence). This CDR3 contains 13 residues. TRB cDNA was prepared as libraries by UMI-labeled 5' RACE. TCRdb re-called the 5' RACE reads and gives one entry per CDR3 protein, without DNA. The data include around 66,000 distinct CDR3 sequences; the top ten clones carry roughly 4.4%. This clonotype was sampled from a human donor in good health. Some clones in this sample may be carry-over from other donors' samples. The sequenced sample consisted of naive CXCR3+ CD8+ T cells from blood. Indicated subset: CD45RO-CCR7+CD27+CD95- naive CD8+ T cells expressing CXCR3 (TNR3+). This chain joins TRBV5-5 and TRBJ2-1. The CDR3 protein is CASSLARYNEQFF.